This T cell receptor beta chain was sequenced for a study of shared clonotypes between healthy human individuals. Study-wide results and caveats: Deeper or shallower sequencing was expected to change how clonotypes are shared among donors.

Sequencing was performed with immunoSEQ multiplex PCR; in TCRdb, only in-frame clones are kept and a portion is missing. The sample consists of some 500,000 clones, 95% to 96% of them appearing once. Germline V lookup: CDR1 SGHRS, CDR2 YFSETQ. The CDR3 loop spans 14 amino acids. A note on this clone: As yet, its antigen is unknown.

The sample taken for sequencing was naive CD4+ T cells sorted from blood. Subset described: CD45RA+ positively selected. V and J are TRBV5-1 and TRBJ2-5; 7 bases fit TRBD1. The J call may be mistaken, given a closer DNA end match to TRBJ2-7. The sequence was obtained from a woman aged 25 to 39 in good health. The CDR3 sequence: CASSVDRVWYEQYF. As DNA, the CDR3 is TGCGCCAGCAGCGTAGACAGGGTTTGGTACGAGCAGTACTTC.